A single sample gave rise to the 31 T cell receptor beta chains below, sequenced in a study of blood T cell repertoires in COVID-19 (dated by TCRdb to the early 2020s). Libraries were constructed by the immunoSEQ multiplex PCR assay. Here the immuneACCESS table is served through TCRdb, limited to in-frame sequences with V and J called. Missing clones are a known gap in these copies; in checked studies unresolved V genes cover under half, and the rest lacks a known reason. The sample yields around 150,000 clones; approximately 88% were counted once. The ten most abundant clones make up over 10% of the sample. Specimen: PBMCs or T cells enriched from blood (not recorded which). The origin of the receptors is a woman aged 60-75 years who had recovered from COVID-19.

Here the CDR3 DNA reads TGTGCCAGCAGCTTAACACAGGGAGACACCGGGGAGCTGTTTTTT. Translation: CASSLTQGDTGELFF. The chain is built from TRBV7-2 and TRBJ2-2, with D perhaps matching TRBD1 (6 bases). With 2 bases removed from V and 3 bases from J, the gap between germline ends came to 10 bases. The CDR3 runs to 15 residues. Germline CDR1 reads SGHTA; CDR2 reads FQGNSA. The full variable domain, in which reference TRBV7-2 and TRBJ2-2 provide the parts outside the CDR3, is GAGVSQSPSNKVTEKGKDVELRCDPISGHTALYWYRQSLGQGLEFLIYFQGNSAPDKSGLPSDRFSAERTGGSVSTLTIQRTQQEDSAVYLCASSLTQGDTGELFFGEGSRLTVL.

This clone was observed a few times. Within the sample, other DNA sequences also encode this same CDR3. The V gene is TRBV7-3, the J gene TRBJ1-3; D remains ambiguous. The ends were cut back, 5 bases at V and 4 bases at J, with 12 bases in the middle. This CDR3 is built from 14 residues. The germline gives CDR1 SGHTA, CDR2 FQGTGA. Here the CDR3 reads CASSPGTGGNTIYF. The CDR3 DNA sequence: TGTGCCAGCAGCCCCGGTACGGGAGGAAACACCATATATTTT.

This rearrangement joins TRBV7-3 to TRBJ1-6, with 7 bases that match TRBD1. V lost 6 bases, J lost 7 bases, and 6 bases stayed unmatched. The CDR3 has 14 residues. Looked up from germline, CDR1 is SGHTA and CDR2 is FQGTGA. CDR3 amino acids: CASRSDRDNSPLHF. CDR3 in DNA: TGTGCCAGCAGATCCGACAGGGACAATTCACCCCTCCACTTT.

The chain recombines TRBV2 with TRBJ1-6, with 10 bases lining up with TRBD1. Per germline, CDR1 SNHLY and CDR2 FYNNEI. Trimming at V came to 4 bases and at J to 0 bases, leaving 12 bases not matched to a gene. This CDR3 has 20 residues. This CDR3 reads CASSVNGDRGQSSYNSPLHF. CDR3 nucleotide sequence: TGTGCCAGCAGTGTTAACGGAGACAGGGGGCAAAGCTCCTATAATTCACCCCTCCACTTT.

The chain employs TRBV24-1 and TRBJ2-3, with 8 bases lining up with TRBD1. CDR3 length: 15 amino acids. Germline CDR1 is KGHDR and CDR2 is SFDVKD. The V gene end was trimmed by 4 bases and the J gene end by 3 bases; junction bases not matched to a gene: 5. The CDR3 region is CATSDVRGLTDTQYF. Written as DNA, the CDR3 is TGTGCCACCAGTGACGTCAGGGGGCTTACAGATACGCAGTATTTT.

V is TRBV7-2 and J is TRBJ2-5; perhaps TRBD1 as D (5 bases). V lost 5 bases and J 1 base, leaving 11 bases between the germline ends. This CDR3 is 14 amino acids long. Per the germline V gene, CDR1 is SGHTA and CDR2 is FQGNSA. CDR3 region: CASSPPGLQETQYF. As DNA, the CDR3 is TGTGCCAGCAGCCCCCCAGGGCTCCAAGAGACCCAGTACTTC.

V gene TRBV30 combines with J gene TRBJ2-1; 12 bases line up with TRBD2. The V and J ends lost 2 bases and 13 bases, in that order; junction bases with no gene match: 3. Germline CDR1 is GTSNPN and CDR2 is SVGIG (reference sequence). The CDR3 runs to 12 residues. CDR3 region: CAWSLAGGPQFF. The CDR3 nucleotides read TGTGCCTGGAGTCTAGCGGGAGGGCCTCAGTTCTTC.

Only a few counts were recorded for this clone. The chain has TRBV28 and TRBJ2-2, with 9 bases lining up with TRBD2. CDR3 size: 14 residues. In germline, CDR1 is MDHEN, CDR2 SYDVKM. Trimming removed 6 bases from V and 6 bases from J; junction bases left unmatched: 5. CDR3 residues: CASRWEREAGELFF. The CDR3 DNA sequence: TGTGCCAGCAGGTGGGAGCGGGAGGCCGGGGAGCTGTTTTTT.

This rearrangement joins TRBV3-1 (or the pseudogene TRBV3-2) to TRBJ1-6; 8 bases align to TRBD1. V shed 4 bases and J 4 bases; nucleotides not matched to a gene: 0. Germline V gene sequence: CDR1 LGHDT, CDR2 YNNKEL (reference sequence). The CDR3 runs 14 residues. CDR3 bases: TGTGCCAGCAGCCGGACAGGGTATAATTCACCCCTCCACTTT. It specifies CASSRTGYNSPLHF.

The gene calls are TRBV30 and TRBJ1-5; no definite D call. CDR1 and CDR2 (germline): GTSNPN, SVGIG (reference sequence). Between the trimmed V and J ends, which lost 0 bases and 5 bases, there was a span of 8 bases. There are 13 residues in the CDR3. Written as DNA, the CDR3 is TGTGCCTGGAGTGTACAGTGGGATCAGCCCCAGCATTTT. Protein sequence: CAWSVQWDQPQHF.

Note on this clone: Sequence at one end of the junction differs from germline and may be a read error. The V and J genes are TRBV7-7 and TRBJ2-1, with 9 bases aligning to TRBD2. Germline V lookup: CDR1 SSHAT, CDR2 FNYEAQ (reference sequence). The CDR3 covers 15 residues. CDR3 sequence: CASSLGLAVDNEQFF. CDR3 sequence (DNA): TGTGCTAGCAGCTTGGGACTAGCAGTTGACAATGAGCAGTTCTTC.

The chain carries TRBV7-8 and TRBJ2-7; a weak D match, TRBD1 (5 bases). In germline, CDR1 is SGHVS, CDR2 FQNEAQ. V was trimmed by 5 bases and J by 2 bases, leaving 19 bases between them. The CDR3 has 16 residues. CDR3 amino acids: CASSPETAQGPYEQYF. CDR3 nucleotide sequence: TGTGCCAGCAGCCCCGAAACAGCCCAGGGCCCCTACGAGCAGTACTTC. Looking up the rest from reference TRBV7-8 and TRBJ2-7 gives the full variable domain: GAGVSQSPRYKVAKRGQDVALRCDPISGHVSLFWYQQALGQGPEFLTYFQNEAQLDKSGLPSDRFFAERPEGSVSTLKIQRTQQEDSAVYLCASSPETAQGPYEQYFGPGTRLTVT.

The chain links TRBV4-1 to TRBJ2-5; 7 nucleotides match TRBD2. The CDR3 spans 16 residues. V lost 4 bases, J lost 4 bases, and 12 bases stayed unmatched. Germline CDR1 is MGHRA and CDR2 is YSYEKL. The CDR3 DNA reads as TGCGCCAGCAGCCCCCTCCTAGCGGCTGGGGGAGAGACCCAGTACTTC. Protein: CASSPLLAAGGETQYF.

This chain links TRBV6-5 with TRBJ1-1; TRBD1 is a possible D gene (5 bases). The CDR3 has 15 amino acids. CDR1 and CDR2 from the germline V gene are MNHEY and SVGAGI. The ends were cut back, 0 bases at V and 5 bases at J, with 13 bases in the middle. The CDR3 nucleotides read TGTGCCAGCAGTTACTCGAATCCAGGGCGTACTGAAGCTTTCTTT. Its protein product is CASSYSNPGRTEAFF.

The J gene is TRBJ2-7, the V gene TRBV21-1; no check of the table's D call, TRBD1, against the DNA was made. TRBV21-1 is a known pseudogene. The CDR3 length is 17 residues. The CDR3 sequence: CASKSWGDRGLAYEQYF. CDR3 in DNA: TGTGCCAGCAAGTCTTGGGGTGACAGGGGACTGGCCTACGAGCAGTACTTC.

The V gene is TRBV28, the J gene TRBJ2-1; 8 bases agree with TRBD1. V gave up 6 bases and J gave up 5 bases; unmatched junction bases: 18. Looked up from germline, CDR1 is MDHEN and CDR2 is SYDVKM. CDR3 length equals 18 residues. CDR3 in amino acids: CASRNQGASLMGDNEQFF. The CDR3 DNA reads as TGTGCCAGCAGAAATCAGGGGGCTTCTCTAATGGGGGACAATGAGCAGTTCTTC.

This clone has only one observation. V gene TRBV10-3 combines with J gene TRBJ2-3, with D possibly matching TRBD2 (6 bases). This CDR3 is built from 12 residues. Trimming removed 8 bases at V and 2 bases at J, with 8 bases between. Looked up from germline, CDR1 is ENHRY and CDR2 is SYGVKD. The CDR3 is CAIGGNTDTQYF. The CDR3 DNA reads as TGTGCCATCGGGGGGAACACAGATACGCAGTATTTT.

The rearrangement joins TRBV5-1 to TRBJ1-5; 8 nucleotides match TRBD1. V dropped 5 bases and J dropped 1; count of bases not matched to a gene: 11. Germline V gives CDR1 SGHRS, CDR2 YFSETQ. This CDR3 has 17 amino acids. CDR3 nucleotides: TGCGCCAGCAGGAACTGCGTCTGGACAGGGAGCAATCAGCCCCAGCATTTT. Translation gives CASRNCVWTGSNQPQHF. Full variable domain (remainder filled in from reference TRBV5-1 and TRBJ1-5): KAGVTQTPRYLIKTRGQQVTLSCSPISGHRSVSWYQQTPGQGLQFLFEYFSETQRNKGNFPGRFSGRQFSNSRSEMNVSTLELGDSALYLCASRNCVWTGSNQPQHFGDGTRLSIL.

The genes are TRBV29-1 and TRBJ1-1; the D gene is possibly TRBD1 (6 bases). Germline-derived CDR1 and CDR2 are SQVTM and ANQGSEA. This CDR3 region has 14 residues. Trimming took 4 bases from V and 3 from J, leaving 15 bases between them. The CDR3 sequence is CSVGGPNRDTEAFF. CDR3 bases: TGCAGCGTTGGAGGGCCCAACAGGGACACTGAAGCTTTCTTT.

This clone occurred once. The chain is built from TRBV5-4 and TRBJ2-1, with TRBD2 matching over 10 bases. Unmatched junction bases numbered 5, after V lost 4 bases and J lost 4 bases. The CDR3 is 15 residues long. CDR1 SGHNT and CDR2 YYREEE come from the germline V gene (reference sequence). CDR3 sequence: CASSPGLAAYNEQFF. DNA of the CDR3: TGTGCCAGCAGCCCTGGACTAGCGGCGTACAATGAGCAGTTCTTC.

This clone occurred a few times. The V and J genes are TRBV5-1 and TRBJ2-5; D gene ambiguous. Germline CDR1 and CDR2: SGHRS and YFSETQ. The CDR3 extends over 14 amino acids. V was shortened by 1 base and J by 1 base, with 8 bases between the two germline ends. DNA of the CDR3: TGCGCCAGCAGCTTGATACCAGGCCAAGAGACCCAGTACTTC. The encoded protein is CASSLIPGQETQYF.

The V gene is TRBV15, the J gene TRBJ1-5; 7 bases line up with TRBD1. The CDR3 loop spans 17 amino acids. Germline CDR1 and CDR2: LNHNV and YYDKDF (reference sequence). V gave up 3 bases and J gave up 5 bases; unmatched junction bases: 13. The CDR3 spells CATSRDPGTDLYQPQHF. The CDR3 bases are TGTGCCACCAGCAGGGACCCCGGGACAGACTTGTATCAGCCCCAGCATTTT.

The gene calls are TRBV3-1 (or the pseudogene TRBV3-2) and TRBJ2-7; D is undetermined. Germline-derived CDR1 and CDR2 are LGHDT and YNNKEL (reference sequence). The CDR3 consists of 13 residues. V was cut by 3 bases and J by 0 bases, with 6 bases left in between. Here the CDR3 reads CASSQWPSYEQYF. In nucleotides, the CDR3 is TGTGCCAGCAGCCAGTGGCCCTCCTACGAGCAGTACTTC.

This clone was counted only a few times. The V call is TRBV7-8, the J call TRBJ2-7, with D perhaps matching TRBD1 (6 bases). The V and J ends lost 1 base and 3 bases respectively, with 19 bases between them. The CDR3 has 17 residues. Germline V gene sequence: CDR1 SGHVS, CDR2 FQNEAQ. The CDR3 nucleotides read TGTGCCAGCAGCTTAGTAGGAGCAGGGGTAGGAGACTACGAGCAGTACTTC. Its translation: CASSLVGAGVGDYEQYF. The whole variable domain, filled in from reference TRBV7-8 and TRBJ2-7, reads GAGVSQSPRYKVAKRGQDVALRCDPISGHVSLFWYQQALGQGPEFLTYFQNEAQLDKSGLPSDRFFAERPEGSVSTLKIQRTQQEDSAVYLCASSLVGAGVGDYEQYFGPGTRLTVT.

The chain is built from TRBV6-5 and TRBJ1-5; D gene uncertain. Trimming removed 6 bases from V and 3 bases from J, with 12 bases in between. CDR1 and CDR2 (germline): MNHEY, SVGAGI. The CDR3 totals 14 residues. This CDR3 reads CASRPRLDNQPQHF. The CDR3 nucleotides are TGTGCCAGCAGACCCCGACTGGACAATCAGCCCCAGCATTTT.

This clone appeared a single time. The V call is TRBV28, the J call TRBJ2-7; the match to TRBD2 covers 8 bases. The trim removed 6 bases at V and 5 bases at J, leaving 6 bases unmatched. Germline CDR1 and CDR2: MDHEN and SYDVKM. CDR3 size: 13 residues. CDR3 bases: TGTGCCAGCAGAACCGGGAGGGATGACGAGCAGTACTTC. Protein: CASRTGRDDEQYF.

This clone has only a few counts. This chain joins TRBV10-3 and TRBJ1-1; 7 bases are shared with TRBD1. V was clipped by 4 bases and J by 3 bases; unmatched bases: 11. The CDR3 has 16 residues. The germline gives CDR1 ENHRY, CDR2 SYGVKD. CDR3 nucleotide sequence: TGTGCCATCAGTGTGGGATCAGGGGGGCACGACACTGAAGCTTTCTTT. Translated, it gives CAISVGSGGHDTEAFF.

Only one count was recorded for this clone. This rearrangement joins TRBV19 to TRBJ1-1; 7 bases line up with TRBD1. This CDR3 is 13 amino acids long. Trimming cost V 5 bases and J 5 bases; bases outside gene matches: 5. The germline V gene has CDR1 LNHDA and CDR2 SQIVND (reference sequence). Here the CDR3 reads CASSVTGRTEAFF. CDR3 coding DNA: TGTGCCAGTAGTGTGACAGGGAGGACTGAAGCTTTCTTT.

The chain couples TRBV19 to TRBJ2-2, with 10 bases aligning to TRBD1. The CDR3 is 16 amino acids. V lost 5 bases to trimming and J lost 4 bases; unmatched junction nucleotides: 7. Germline values: CDR1 LNHDA, CDR2 SQIVND (reference sequence). This CDR3 reads CASSPRDRGRTGELFF. The DNA for the CDR3 is TGTGCCAGTAGTCCTCGCGACAGGGGGCGCACCGGGGAGCTGTTTTTT.

The gene calls are TRBV9 and TRBJ1-2; D gene ambiguous. Trimming took 3 bases from V and 8 from J, leaving 11 bases between them. This CDR3 comprises 12 residues. Germline assignment: CDR1 SGDLS and CDR2 YYNGEE. Here the CDR3 reads CASSAPGYGYTF. In DNA form, the CDR3 reads TGTGCCAGCAGCGCCCCCGGGTACGGCTACACCTTC.

The chain couples TRBV19 to TRBJ1-1, with a tentative D call TRBD1 (5 bases). V was shortened by 7 bases and J by 4 bases, with 16 bases between the two germline ends. Germline CDR1 is LNHDA and CDR2 is SQIVND (reference sequence). The CDR3 runs 14 residues. The CDR3 region is CASTLLYGGTEAFF. The DNA for the CDR3 is TGTGCCAGTACCCTTCTCTACGGGGGCACTGAAGCTTTCTTT.